This passage covers 26 T cell receptor beta chains from one sample sequenced in a study of T cells in Graves' hyperthyroidism and ophthalmopathy. Researchers took RNA transcripts and amplified the TCR beta CDR3 regions from them. During a first-round RT-PCR of the TCR CDR3, the HTBI primer set was used. A single record per CDR3 protein comes from TCRdb applying MiXCR to the multiplex PCR reads. The data hold 600,000 or so distinct CDR3 sequences, with around 15% observed a single time. Material for sequencing was blood. The origin of the receptors is a young woman with Graves' hyperthyroidism.

The rearrangement joins TRBV13 to TRBJ2-3; 14 positions agree with TRBD2. CDR3 size: 19 residues. V lost 4 bases and J lost 0; bases outside the gene matches: 9. Germline V gene lookup returns CDR1 PRHDT and CDR2 FYEKMQ (reference sequence). As DNA, the CDR3 is TGTGCCAGCAGCTCGCCCTATAGACTAGCGGGAGGGAGCACAGATACGCAGTATTTT. This encodes CASSSPYRLAGGSTDTQYF.

This clonotype was seen ten or more times. This chain connects TRBV2 to TRBJ1-5, with no clear D. V gave up 11 bases and J gave up 0 bases, with 11 bases separating them. Germline-derived CDR1 and CDR2 are SNHLY and FYNNEI. The CDR3 is 13 residues long. CDR3 region: CASHGYSNQPQHF. CDR3 in DNA: TGTGCCTCCCATGGCTATAGCAATCAGCCCCAGCATTTT.

This clonotype has a handful of counts. J is TRBJ2-7 and V is TRBV5-1, with 7 bases that match TRBD1. V was clipped by 5 bases and J by 0 bases; unmatched bases: 2. Germline V gene lookup returns CDR1 SGHRS and CDR2 YFSETQ. The CDR3 consists of 13 residues. This CDR3 is CASRSGGSYEQYF. The CDR3 DNA follows: TGCGCCAGCAGGTCAGGGGGCTCCTACGAGCAGTACTTC.

J is TRBJ1-3 and V is TRBV7-9; D uncertain. Per the germline V gene, CDR1 is SEHNR and CDR2 is FQNEAQ (reference sequence). This CDR3 has 13 amino acids. The V and J ends lost 4 bases and 6 bases respectively, with 10 bases between them. DNA of the CDR3: TGTGCCAGCAGCTCCCCGGGAGTAAACACCATATATTTT. Encoded protein: CASSSPGVNTIYF. Filled out from reference TRBV7-9 and TRBJ1-3, the complete variable domain reads DTGVSQNPRHKITKRGQNVTFRCDPISEHNRLYWYRQTLGQGPEFLTYFQNEAQLEKSRLLSDRFSAERPKGSFSTLEIQRTEQGDSAMYLCASSSPGVNTIYFGEGSWLTVV.

This chain links TRBV6-5 with TRBJ2-7, with D perhaps matching TRBD2 (6 bases). Deletions cut 2 bases from V and 5 bases from J, with 10 bases between. Germline CDR1 and CDR2: MNHEY and SVGAGI. CDR3 length: 13 amino acids. CDR3 sequence: CASSYGGSNEQYF. CDR3 sequence (DNA): TGTGCCAGCAGTTACGGAGGGTCGAACGAGCAGTACTTC.

The chain is built from TRBV19 and TRBJ2-1; 7 bases line up with TRBD2. Looked up from germline, CDR1 is LNHDA and CDR2 is SQIVND (reference sequence). There are 13 residues in the CDR3. The J segment lost 10 bases and the V segment lost 3 bases, leaving 6 bases of the junction unmatched. The CDR3 sequence: CASSMGAGVEQFF. DNA of the CDR3: TGTGCCAGTAGTATGGGCGCGGGAGTGGAGCAGTTCTTC.

This clonotype appeared many times. The chain employs TRBV10-3 and TRBJ1-1; TRBD1 matches at 11 bases. Germline V CDR1 and CDR2: ENHRY, SYGVKD. The CDR3 is 16 residues long. V shed 5 bases, J shed 0 bases, and the junction held 5 bases outside the gene matches. The CDR3 DNA reads TGTGCCATCAGTCTGGGACAGGGGGGGGTGAACACTGAAGCTTTCTTT. This translates into CAISLGQGGVNTEAFF.

Comments on this clonotype: One junction end does not reproduce the germline sequence, and a read error may be involved. The CDR3 reads CASGEGTASGANVLTF. For the CDR3, the DNA is TGTGCCAGCGGTGAGGGGACAGCCTCTGGGGCCAACGTCCTGACTTTC. The rearrangement joins TRBV2 to TRBJ2-6, with 7 bases matching TRBD1. The CDR3 spans 16 residues. Germline CDR1 SNHLY, CDR2 FYNNEI.

This clonotype was picked up many times. J is TRBJ2-5 and V is TRBV7-2, with D perhaps matching TRBD1 (5 bases). V was cut by 1 base and J by 5 bases, with 8 bases left in between. The CDR3 has 13 residues. CDR1 is SGHTA, CDR2 FQGNSA, per germline. The CDR3, as DNA: TGTGCCAGCAGCTTAGGGTACAGGGAGACCCAGTACTTC. Translating it yields CASSLGYRETQYF. Full variable domain (outside the CDR3, taken from reference TRBV7-2 and TRBJ2-5): GAGVSQSPSNKVTEKGKDVELRCDPISGHTALYWYRQSLGQGLEFLIYFQGNSAPDKSGLPSDRFSAERTGGSVSTLTIQRTQQEDSAVYLCASSLGYRETQYFGPGTRLLVL.

This chain uses TRBV30 with TRBJ2-3; possible D gene TRBD2, 6 bases. V was trimmed by 8 bases and J by 3 bases, leaving 24 bases between them. This CDR3 region has 16 residues. Germline CDR1 GTSNPN, CDR2 SVGIG (reference sequence). The CDR3 sequence is CASSAGPTESTDTQYF. The CDR3 DNA reads TGTGCCAGCAGCGCGGGACCAACCGAGAGTACAGATACGCAGTATTTT.

This clonotype came up many times. The gene calls are TRBV5-1 and TRBJ2-7; no clear D gene. Germline assignment: CDR1 SGHRS and CDR2 YFSETQ. This CDR3 has 17 residues. V was pared by 0 bases and J by 2 bases, with 18 bases between. The chain's CDR3 is CASSLGSSGRWPYEQYF. Written as DNA, the CDR3 is TGCGCCAGCAGCTTGGGGTCTTCAGGCCGGTGGCCCTACGAGCAGTACTTC.

The table lists this clonotype with many counts. The CDR3 region is CASSLARCECSNEQFF. The CDR3 nucleotides are TGTGCCAGCAGCTTAGCGAGGTGTGAGTGTAGCAATGAGCAGTTCTTC. This chain links TRBV7-2 with TRBJ2-1; D gene ambiguous. CDR1 is SGHTA and CDR2 is FQGNSA in the germline V gene. Trimming left V 0 bases short and J 6 bases short, with 15 bases between. This CDR3 contains 16 residues.

This clonotype was seen a few times. The chain is built from TRBV19 and TRBJ2-1; D uncertain. This CDR3 contains 15 residues. V was shortened by 5 bases and J by 4 bases, with 15 bases between the two germline ends. CDR1 is LNHDA, CDR2 SQIVND, per germline (reference sequence). Here the CDR3 DNA reads TGTGCCAGTAGTTACCGGACGGAGCGTTACAATGAGCAGTTCTTC. Amino acids: CASSYRTERYNEQFF. The complete variable domain, with remaining parts taken from reference TRBV19 and TRBJ2-1, reads DGGITQSPKYLFRKEGQNVTLSCEQNLNHDAMYWYRQDPGQGLRLIYYSQIVNDFQKGDIAEGYSVSREKKESFPLTVTSAQKNPTAFYLCASSYRTERYNEQFFGPGTRLTVL.

This clonotype was found many times. The gene calls are TRBV11-2 and TRBJ2-3; 10 positions agree with TRBD2. The CDR3 is 15 amino acids. Germline V gives CDR1 SGHAT, CDR2 FQNNGV. Trimming removed 3 bases from V and 1 base from J; junction bases left unmatched: 1. The CDR3 sequence is CASSFTSGGTDTQYF. DNA for the CDR3: TGTGCCAGCAGCTTTACTAGCGGGGGCACAGATACGCAGTATTTT.

This clonotype appeared a few times. The chain is built from TRBV7-9 and TRBJ2-1; the match to TRBD2 covers 13 bases. The length of the CDR3 is 20 residues. CDR1 and CDR2 from the germline V gene are SEHNR and FQNEAQ (reference sequence). V lost 1 base, J lost 1 base, and 10 bases stayed unmatched. The CDR3 coding sequence is TGTGCCAGCAGCTTAGTTGTACTAGCGGGAGGGCTTGATTCCTACAATGAGCAGTTCTTC. This translates into CASSLVVLAGGLDSYNEQFF.

This clonotype was detected ten times or more. The gene calls are TRBV18 and TRBJ2-1; 8 bases are a match to TRBD1. The CDR3 consists of 15 residues. J was trimmed by 5 bases and V by 3 bases; bases with no gene match: 6. Per the germline V gene, CDR1 is KGHSH and CDR2 is LQKENI. CDR3 amino acids: CASSPDRVRNNEQFF. The CDR3 nucleotides are TGTGCCAGCTCACCGGACAGGGTGAGAAACAATGAGCAGTTCTTC.

There are many counts of this clonotype. The V gene is TRBV7-9, the J gene TRBJ2-3, with a tentative D call TRBD2 (5 bases). The CDR3 spans 17 residues. The V end was cut by 5 bases, the J end by 3 bases, with 21 bases between. CDR1 and CDR2 from the germline V gene are SEHNR and FQNEAQ (reference sequence). CDR3 sequence: CASSPYPTRERTDTQYF. DNA for the CDR3: TGTGCCAGCAGCCCCTACCCTACGAGGGAGAGGACAGATACGCAGTATTTT.

This clonotype has ten or more counts. This chain connects TRBV28 to TRBJ1-4, with 10 nucleotides matching TRBD1. The CDR3 consists of 15 residues. V shed 4 bases, J shed 8 bases, and the junction held 7 bases outside the gene matches. Germline CDR1 reads MDHEN; CDR2 reads SYDVKM. The CDR3 nucleotides are TGTGCCAGCAGTTCGGACAGGGGGGAGGTAGAAAAACTGTTTTTT. This encodes CASSSDRGEVEKLFF.

This clonotype was observed at least ten times. The V gene is TRBV20-1, the J gene TRBJ2-3; tentative D call: TRBD2 (5 bases). This CDR3 is 13 amino acids long. The germline CDR1 and CDR2 sequences are DFQATT and SNEGSKA (reference sequence). As DNA, the CDR3 is TGCGGAATCCTACTAGATATCACAGATACGCAGTATTTT. Amino acids: CGILLDITDTQYF.

V and J are TRBV4-1 and TRBJ1-1; 7 bases are shared with TRBD1. CDR1 and CDR2 from the germline V gene are MGHRA and YSYEKL. V was clipped by 4 bases and J by 2 bases; unmatched bases: 16. The CDR3 has 18 amino acids. CDR3 DNA: TGCGCCAGCAGCCTCAAGTCACTATCCAGGGGGGTCAACACTGAAGCTTTCTTT. Translating gives CASSLKSLSRGVNTEAFF.

This chain connects TRBV5-8 to TRBJ1-1, with D unclear. This CDR3 has 13 residues. The germline CDR1 and CDR2 sequences are SGHTS and YDEGEE. V lost 2 bases and J 7 bases, leaving 12 bases between the germline ends. The CDR3: CASSFTSGDEAFF. The CDR3, as DNA: TGTGCCAGCAGCTTTACCTCAGGTGATGAAGCTTTCTTT.

The chain employs TRBV2 and TRBJ1-2; D is ambiguous. V was clipped by 2 bases and J by 5 bases, with 6 bases between them. Germline loops: CDR1 SNHLY, CDR2 FYNNEI. The CDR3 totals 12 residues. Here the CDR3 DNA reads TGTGCCAGCAGTGAAACTTTTTATGGCTACACCTTC. It yields the protein CASSETFYGYTF.

This clonotype was seen many times. This chain links TRBV30 with TRBJ2-1, with D tentatively TRBD2 (6 bases). The CDR3 covers 16 residues. Per the germline V gene, CDR1 is GTSNPN and CDR2 is SVGIG (reference sequence). V was cut by 3 bases and J by 3 bases, with 18 bases left in between. CDR3 coding DNA: TGTGCCTGGAGGCCGGGACTTCGCCACGTCTACAATGAGCAGTTCTTC. It translates to CAWRPGLRHVYNEQFF.

This clonotype has ten or more counts. V and J are TRBV2 and TRBJ1-2; no reliable D call. This CDR3 is built from 11 residues. V shed 3 bases and J shed 4 bases, with 3 bases lying between them. CDR1 and CDR2 from the germline V gene are SNHLY and FYNNEI. The CDR3 coding sequence is TGTGCCAGCAGTGACAGCTATGGCTACACCTTC. Translated: CASSDSYGYTF.

This clonotype occurred a few times. The V and J genes are TRBV18 and TRBJ2-4; D not certain. This CDR3 has 16 residues. Trimming took off 0 bases at V and 5 bases at J, with 14 bases between the two ends. The V gene's germline CDR1 is KGHSH and CDR2 LQKENI. The CDR3 DNA sequence: TGTGCCAGCTCACCACCGGGCATCTCAGGAGAAAACATTCAGTACTTC. Its translation is CASSPPGISGENIQYF.

This chain connects TRBV11-3 to TRBJ2-5; 8 bases match TRBD1. The CDR3 is made up of 16 amino acids. CDR1 and CDR2 (germline): SGHNT, YENEEA. Unmatched junction bases numbered 12, after V lost 5 bases and J lost 4 bases. CDR3 residues: CASSPLIGQGGETQYF. The CDR3 DNA follows: TGTGCCAGCAGCCCGCTAATCGGACAGGGAGGAGAGACCCAGTACTTC. Full variable domain (rest looked up from reference TRBV11-3 and TRBJ2-5): EAGVVQSPRYKIIEKKQPVAFWCNPISGHNTLYWYLQNLGQGPELLIRYENEEAVDDSQLPKDRFSAERLKGVDSTLKIQPAELGDSAVYLCASSPLIGQGGETQYFGPGTRLLVL.